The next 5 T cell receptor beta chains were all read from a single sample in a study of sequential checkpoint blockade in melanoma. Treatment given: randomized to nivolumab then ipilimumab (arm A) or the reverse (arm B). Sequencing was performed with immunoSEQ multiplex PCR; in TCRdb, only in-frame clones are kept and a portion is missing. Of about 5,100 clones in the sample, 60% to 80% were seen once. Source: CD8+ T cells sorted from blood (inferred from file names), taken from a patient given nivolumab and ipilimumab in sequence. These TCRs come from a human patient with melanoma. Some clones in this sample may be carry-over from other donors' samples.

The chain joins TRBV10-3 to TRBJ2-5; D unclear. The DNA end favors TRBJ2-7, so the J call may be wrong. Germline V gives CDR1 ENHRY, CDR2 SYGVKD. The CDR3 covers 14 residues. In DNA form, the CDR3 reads TGTGCCATCAGTGAGTCGCTCTTCACCTACGAGCAGTACTTC. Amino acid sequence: CAISESLFTYEQYF.

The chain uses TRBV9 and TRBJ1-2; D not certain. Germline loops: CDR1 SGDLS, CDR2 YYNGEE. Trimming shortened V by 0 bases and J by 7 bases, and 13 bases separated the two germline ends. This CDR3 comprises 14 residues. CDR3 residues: CASSVGAGGRGYTF. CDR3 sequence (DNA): TGTGCCAGCAGCGTAGGGGCAGGAGGTCGTGGCTACACCTTC.

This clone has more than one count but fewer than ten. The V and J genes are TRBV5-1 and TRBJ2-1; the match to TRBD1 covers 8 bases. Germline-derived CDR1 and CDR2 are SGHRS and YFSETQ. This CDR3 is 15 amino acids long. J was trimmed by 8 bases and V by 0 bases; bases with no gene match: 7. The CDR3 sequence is CASSLEGQVGDEQFF. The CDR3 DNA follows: TGCGCCAGCAGCTTGGAGGGACAGGTCGGAGATGAGCAGTTCTTC.

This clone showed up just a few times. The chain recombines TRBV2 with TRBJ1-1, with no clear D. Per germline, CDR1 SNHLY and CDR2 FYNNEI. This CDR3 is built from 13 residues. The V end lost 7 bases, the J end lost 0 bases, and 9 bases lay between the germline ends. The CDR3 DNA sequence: TGTGCCAGCAACACCCCCGTGAACACTGAAGCTTTCTTT. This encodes CASNTPVNTEAFF.

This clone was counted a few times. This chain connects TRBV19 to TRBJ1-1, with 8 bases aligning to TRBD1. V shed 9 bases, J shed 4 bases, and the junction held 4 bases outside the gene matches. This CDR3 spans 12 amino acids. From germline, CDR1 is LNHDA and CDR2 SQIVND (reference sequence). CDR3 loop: CASRQGSTEAFF. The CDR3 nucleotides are TGTGCCAGCCGACAGGGGAGCACTGAAGCTTTCTTT. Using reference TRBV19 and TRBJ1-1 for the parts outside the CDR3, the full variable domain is DGGITQSPKYLFRKEGQNVTLSCEQNLNHDAMYWYRQDPGQGLRLIYYSQIVNDFQKGDIAEGYSVSREKKESFPLTVTSAQKNPTAFYLCASRQGSTEAFFGQGTRLTVV.